The clone carrying this T cell receptor (beta chain) was observed a few times. This sample is part of a study of blood T cell repertoires in COVID-19. The CDR3 contains 18 residues. The germline V and J ends were trimmed by 10 bases and 4 bases, with 32 bases remaining between them. The assay was immunoSEQ multiplex PCR, and TCRdb's table has in-frame clones only and misses some. The profile shows tens of thousands of clones, 80% to 85% of them singletons. The material sequenced was peripheral blood. The chain uses TRBV5-3 and TRBJ2-5; the D gene is possibly TRBD2 (7 bases). TRBV5-3 is an open reading frame, and its role is uncertain. The origin of this receptor is a woman older than 75 with active or convalescent COVID-19. The CDR3 spells CACWGTRGAPRHGETQYF. The CDR3 DNA follows: TGTGCCTGCTGGGGGACTCGGGGGGCCCCCCGCCACGGAGAGACCCAGTACTTC.